What follows are 27 T cell receptor beta chains derived from one specimen sequenced in a study of control samples from healthy donors and cancer patients. Only in-frame clones appear in the TCRdb table, and some are missing; sequencing was by immunoSEQ multiplex PCR. The sample shows under 150,000 clones, more than 85% of them seen only once. The sequenced material came from blood. These receptors all stem from a young woman in good health.

This clone was seen only once. This chain joins TRBV5-1 and TRBJ2-6; D uncertain. The CDR3 runs to 16 residues. CDR1 is SGHRS and CDR2 is YFSETQ in the germline V gene. Between the trimmed V and J ends, which lost 0 bases and 0 bases, there was a span of 7 bases. The CDR3 is CASSLGSLSGANVLTF. CDR3 DNA: TGCGCCAGCAGCTTGGGAAGCCTCTCTGGGGCCAACGTCCTGACTTTC.

The chain uses TRBV25-1 and TRBJ2-2, with 9 bases fitting TRBD1. The CDR3 runs 15 residues. The germline V gene encodes CDR1 MGHDK and CDR2 SYGVNS. V dropped 5 bases and J dropped 8; count of bases not matched to a gene: 9. CDR3 in DNA: TGTGCCAGCAGTACCCGGGACAGGGAGGTAGGGGAGCTGTTTTTT. Protein: CASSTRDREVGELFF.

The chain recombines TRBV7-3 with TRBJ2-7; 8 bases agree with TRBD1. Germline loops: CDR1 SGHTA, CDR2 FQGTGA. Germline trimming cut 5 bases from V and 2 bases from J; bases unmatched to any gene: 5. The length of the CDR3 is 14 residues. For the CDR3, the DNA is TGTGCCAGCAGCACCCGGGACAGGCCCTACGAGCAGTACTTC. The encoded protein is CASSTRDRPYEQYF.

The V and J genes are TRBV15 and TRBJ1-3, with D uncertain. CDR3 length: 15 residues. The germline V and J ends were trimmed by 1 base and 2 bases, with 9 bases remaining between them. Germline values: CDR1 LNHNV, CDR2 YYDKDF (reference sequence). Written as DNA, the CDR3 is TGTGCCACCAGCAGAGGCGGGGTAACTGGAAACACCATATATTTT. It specifies CATSRGGVTGNTIYF.

The V call is TRBV11-3, the J call TRBJ1-1; D call uncertain. CDR3 length: 13 amino acids. The V gene's germline CDR1 is SGHNT and CDR2 YENEEA. Trimming pared 1 base from V and 5 bases from J, leaving 8 bases between. The CDR3 reads CASSLGVGTEAFF. The CDR3 coding sequence is TGTGCCAGCAGCTTAGGTGTTGGTACTGAAGCTTTCTTT.

The chain recombines TRBV12-3 or TRBV12-4 with TRBJ2-5; possibly TRBD2 for D (5 bases). V gave up 8 bases and J gave up 4 bases, with 11 bases separating them. The CDR3 totals 12 residues. The CDR3 is CASGVRGETQYF. The DNA for the CDR3 is TGTGCCAGCGGCGTTCGGGGAGAGACCCAGTACTTC.

The chain joins TRBV6-1 to TRBJ1-4; D perhaps matches TRBD1 (5 bases). Germline loops: CDR1 MNHNS, CDR2 SASEGT. The CDR3 covers 15 residues. V shed 0 bases and J shed 7 bases, with 12 bases lying between them. This CDR3 is CASSEAGAGSEKLFF. The CDR3 DNA is TGTGCCAGCAGTGAAGCTGGGGCCGGCAGTGAAAAACTGTTTTTT.

V and J are TRBV30 and TRBJ1-2; D remains ambiguous. The CDR3 extends over 12 amino acids. Germline V gene lookup returns CDR1 GTSNPN and CDR2 SVGIG (reference sequence). Trimming pared 3 bases from V and 3 bases from J, leaving 8 bases between. The DNA for the CDR3 is TGTGCCTGGAGCCTTGGAGACTATGGCTACACCTTC. This gives the protein CAWSLGDYGYTF.

V and J are TRBV2 and TRBJ2-2, with D perhaps TRBD2 (6 bases). Germline assignment: CDR1 SNHLY and CDR2 FYNNEI. V was pared by 5 bases and J by 1 base, with 11 bases between. The CDR3 consists of 15 residues. The CDR3 region has the DNA TGTGCCAGCAGTTTACTAGCCATGAACACCGGGGAGCTGTTTTTT. This sequence encodes CASSLLAMNTGELFF.

This chain links TRBV10-3 with TRBJ2-5; TRBD1 aligns across 7 bases. Germline V gene sequence: CDR1 ENHRY, CDR2 SYGVKD. Losses at the gene ends were 4 bases for V and 4 bases for J; bases not matched to a gene: 3. This CDR3 contains 13 residues. In DNA, the CDR3 is TGTGCCATCAGTGGACAGGGCTCAGAGACCCAGTACTTC. Translated: CAISGQGSETQYF.

The chain joins TRBV2 to TRBJ2-7; 12 bases line up with TRBD2. The CDR3 contains 12 residues. V lost 6 bases and J lost 6; bases outside the gene matches: 0. The V gene's germline CDR1 is SNHLY and CDR2 FYNNEI. CDR3 sequence (DNA): TGTGCCAGCAGGGGACTAGCGGGCGAGCAGTACTTC. Its translation: CASRGLAGEQYF.

V and J are TRBV10-3 and TRBJ1-1, with unresolved D. The CDR3 covers 13 residues. With 11 bases removed from V and 1 base from J, the gap between germline ends came to 14 bases. CDR1 is ENHRY and CDR2 is SYGVKD in the germline V gene. The CDR3 here is CAVKYTANTEAFF. In DNA, the CDR3 is TGTGCCGTGAAATATACAGCGAACACTGAAGCTTTCTTT.

The count of this clone is one. V and J are TRBV7-9 and TRBJ2-5, with 7 positions matching TRBD2. The ends lost 3 bases at V and 2 bases at J; junction bases unmatched: 3. CDR3 length: 14 amino acids. Per germline, CDR1 SEHNR and CDR2 FQNEAQ (reference sequence). DNA of the CDR3: TGTGCCAGCAGCTTGGGGGGGTGGCAAGAGACCCAGTACTTC. Protein product: CASSLGGWQETQYF. Looking up the rest from reference TRBV7-9 and TRBJ2-5 gives the full variable domain: DTGVSQNPRHKITKRGQNVTFRCDPISEHNRLYWYRQTLGQGPEFLTYFQNEAQLEKSRLLSDRFSAERPKGSFSTLEIQRTEQGDSAMYLCASSLGGWQETQYFGPGTRLLVL.

Turning to this clone: Other DNA sequences from this sample encode an identical CDR3 as well. This chain connects TRBV7-2 to TRBJ2-1; D ambiguous. The germline V and J ends were trimmed by 1 base and 5 bases, with 9 bases remaining between them. The germline CDR1 and CDR2 sequences are SGHTA and FQGNSA. The CDR3 runs 14 residues. The CDR3 coding sequence is TGTGCCAGCAGCTTAGTCGGCGGAAACAATGAGCAGTTCTTC. This translates into CASSLVGGNNEQFF. Complete variable domain (other parts from reference TRBV7-2 and TRBJ2-1): GAGVSQSPSNKVTEKGKDVELRCDPISGHTALYWYRQSLGQGLEFLIYFQGNSAPDKSGLPSDRFSAERTGGSVSTLTIQRTQQEDSAVYLCASSLVGGNNEQFFGPGTRLTVL.

This clone was recorded once. The V call is TRBV5-1, the J call TRBJ2-2; D is possibly TRBD1 (6 bases). Germline CDR1 is SGHRS and CDR2 is YFSETQ. V lost 0 bases and J 12 bases, leaving 12 bases between the germline ends. CDR3 size: 13 residues. In DNA form, the CDR3 reads TGCGCCAGCAGCTTGGCAGGGGATAGGCAGCTGTTTTTT. Protein sequence: CASSLAGDRQLFF.

CDR3 sequence reads: CSVGQASYNEQFF. The CDR3 DNA reads as TGCAGCGTTGGCCAGGCATCCTACAATGAGCAGTTCTTC. The V gene is TRBV29-1, the J gene TRBJ2-1; no reliable D call. From germline, CDR1 is SQVTM and CDR2 ANQGSEA. This CDR3 has 13 amino acids. V was clipped by 4 bases and J by 1 base, with 8 bases between them.

The chain combines TRBV19 with TRBJ2-1; TRBD2 aligns across 15 bases. After removal of 5 bases from V and 7 bases from J, the junction contained 12 bases not matched to a gene. The CDR3 has 18 residues. CDR1 is LNHDA and CDR2 is SQIVND in the germline V gene (reference sequence). CDR3 sequence: CASSQPGLAGGPSNEQFF. The CDR3 bases are TGTGCCAGTAGTCAACCTGGACTAGCGGGAGGGCCTTCGAATGAGCAGTTCTTC.

J is TRBJ1-6 and V is TRBV27; no clear D gene. Trimming removed 2 bases at V and 10 bases at J, with 15 bases between. Germline-derived CDR1 and CDR2 are MNHEY and SMNVEV (reference sequence). The CDR3 contains 15 residues. The CDR3 region is CASSLLLGIESPLHF. Here the CDR3 DNA reads TGTGCCAGCAGTTTACTATTAGGGATTGAATCACCCCTCCACTTT.

The chain has TRBV7-2 and TRBJ1-2; a possible D gene is TRBD1 (5 bases). In germline, CDR1 is SGHTA, CDR2 FQGNSA. The V end lost 3 bases, the J end lost 6 bases, and 11 bases lay between the germline ends. The CDR3 covers 13 residues. In DNA form, the CDR3 reads TGTGCCAGCAGCTTTTTGGTCAGGGATGGCTACACCTTC. Its protein is CASSFLVRDGYTF.

This sequence joins TRBV28 and TRBJ2-2, with TRBD2 matching 9 bases. V lost 7 bases, J lost 3 bases, and 3 bases stayed unmatched. CDR3 length: 14 residues. Germline CDR1 and CDR2: MDHEN and SYDVKM. The CDR3: CASIAGGYTGELFF. The CDR3 region has the DNA TGTGCCAGCATTGCGGGGGGGTACACCGGGGAGCTGTTTTTT.

The chain recombines TRBV28 with TRBJ1-6; D uncertain. The germline V gene has CDR1 MDHEN and CDR2 SYDVKM. This CDR3 contains 16 residues. Trimming cost V 1 base and J 9 bases, with 16 bases left between them. The CDR3 spells CASSLLDVSPGSPLHF. Written as DNA, the CDR3 is TGTGCCAGCAGTTTATTGGACGTATCCCCTGGTTCACCCCTCCACTTT.

The genes are TRBV4-1 and TRBJ1-4, with 12 nucleotides matching TRBD1. V shed 4 bases, J shed 5 bases, and the junction held 8 bases outside the gene matches. Germline values: CDR1 MGHRA, CDR2 YSYEKL. The CDR3 totals 17 residues. The CDR3: CASSLGQGARGNEKLFF. CDR3 coding DNA: TGCGCCAGCAGCCTGGGACAGGGGGCGAGAGGGAATGAAAAACTGTTTTTT.

The genes are TRBV7-6 and TRBJ2-1; 8 nucleotides line up with TRBD2. The CDR3 runs to 15 residues. V trimming: 2 bases; J trimming: 4 bases; junction bases outside the gene matches: 4. Germline CDR1 is SGHVS and CDR2 is FNYEAQ. The CDR3 spells CASSLTSGYYNEQFF. CDR3 nucleotides: TGTGCCAGCAGCTTAACTAGCGGCTATTACAATGAGCAGTTCTTC.

This sequence joins TRBV10-3 and TRBJ2-5; 9 positions match TRBD2. This CDR3 has 15 amino acids. The V segment lost 2 bases and the J segment 2 bases; nucleotides outside the gene matches: 3. The germline V gene has CDR1 ENHRY and CDR2 SYGVKD. CDR3 sequence reads: CAISEGLAGQETQYF. The DNA of the CDR3 is TGTGCCATCAGTGAGGGGCTAGCGGGACAAGAGACCCAGTACTTC.

This clone was found once. This rearrangement joins TRBV28 to TRBJ1-2, with a possible D match to TRBD1 (5 bases). The CDR3 loop spans 15 amino acids. In germline, CDR1 is MDHEN, CDR2 SYDVKM. V was trimmed by 2 bases and J by 1 base, leaving 11 bases between them. The CDR3 loop is CASSLSRGYNYGYTF. The CDR3, as DNA: TGTGCCAGCAGTTTAAGTAGGGGATATAACTATGGCTACACCTTC.

The chain recombines TRBV6-5 with TRBJ2-7; TRBD2 aligns across 8 bases. Germline V gene sequence: CDR1 MNHEY, CDR2 SVGAGI. V lost 9 bases to trimming and J lost 2 bases; unmatched junction nucleotides: 9. This CDR3 spans 14 amino acids. The CDR3 loop reads CASLPGRAPYEQYF. The CDR3 DNA reads TGTGCCAGTCTTCCCGGGAGGGCCCCCTACGAGCAGTACTTC.

CDR3 nucleotides: TGTGCCAGCAGCAGAAGTCTAGCGGGAGGGGTGACCCAGTACTTC. Protein sequence: CASSRSLAGGVTQYF. V usage is TRBV7-2 and J usage is TRBJ2-5; 12 nucleotides align to TRBD2. Germline lookup yields CDR1 SGHTA and CDR2 FQGNSA. J was trimmed by 7 bases and V by 5 bases; bases with no gene match: 8. The CDR3 is 15 amino acids.